The 8 T cell receptor beta chains presented below share a single source sample, sequenced in a study of radiation and T cells in renal cell carcinoma. Noted time point: baseline pretreatment blood. Noted treatment: 15 Gy SBRT to primary tumor, nephrectomy 4 weeks later. Libraries were prepared by immunoSEQ multiplex PCR; TCRdb keeps only in-frame clonotypes and omits some of them. The sample has about 140,000 clones; around four fifths are singletons. The specimen comprised blood, sampled from a patient whose treatment included radiotherapy and nephrectomy. All receptors come from a woman aged 45-65 years with renal cell carcinoma.

This chain joins TRBV6-6 and TRBJ2-5; the D is unclear. Germline V lookup: CDR1 MNHNY, CDR2 SVGAGI (reference sequence). The germline V and J ends were trimmed by 1 base and 5 bases, with 2 bases remaining between them. The CDR3 runs 11 residues. The CDR3 region has the DNA TGTGCCAGCAGTTACTTTGAGACCCAGTACTTC. This encodes CASSYFETQYF.

The chain joins TRBV29-1 to TRBJ2-5; 10 bases fit TRBD2. In germline, CDR1 is SQVTM, CDR2 ANQGSEA. J was trimmed by 5 bases and V by 7 bases; bases with no gene match: 4. CDR3 size: 12 residues. CDR3 sequence: CSAAGGWETQYF. DNA of the CDR3: TGCAGCGCAGCGGGAGGGTGGGAGACCCAGTACTTC.

The rearrangement joins TRBV18 to TRBJ1-1; D call uncertain. The CDR3 consists of 14 residues. In germline, CDR1 is KGHSH, CDR2 LQKENI. V lost 3 bases, J lost 8 bases, and 16 bases lay in between. In DNA, the CDR3 is TGTGCCAGCTCACCCCAGGACCTCCTAGGCGAAGCTTTCTTT. This sequence encodes CASSPQDLLGEAFF.

The chain recombines TRBV15 with TRBJ2-7; the D is unclear. CDR3 length: 14 residues. V was clipped by 0 bases and J by 5 bases, with 11 bases between them. Germline values: CDR1 LNHNV, CDR2 YYDKDF (reference sequence). The CDR3 reads CATSRDRGWDEQYF. The CDR3 region has the DNA TGTGCCACCAGCAGAGACCGCGGATGGGACGAGCAGTACTTC.

The gene calls are TRBV4-3 and TRBJ1-5, with D possibly matching TRBD1 (5 bases). Germline V gives CDR1 LGHNA, CDR2 YSLEER. The CDR3 consists of 15 residues. V lost 1 base and J lost 6, with 13 bases in between. In DNA form, the CDR3 reads TGCGCCAGCAGCCAAGGCTGGAAAACAGGTCAGCCCCAGCATTTT. This codes for CASSQGWKTGQPQHF.

This clone was seen a single time. V and J are TRBV20-1 and TRBJ2-4; D ambiguous. CDR1 is DFQATT and CDR2 is SNEGSKA in the germline V gene (reference sequence). V lost 6 bases and J lost 7, with 7 bases in between. This CDR3 contains 10 residues. The CDR3 DNA is TGCAGTGCCACAGCCAACATTCAGTACTTC. Protein sequence: CSATANIQYF.

This clone was detected once. CDR3 protein: CASMGLFF. CDR3 sequence (DNA): TGTGCCAGCATGGGGCTGTTTTTT. The genes are TRBV27 and TRBJ2-2, with unresolved D. CDR1 MNHEY and CDR2 SMNVEV come from the germline V gene (reference sequence). The CDR3 has 8 residues. Trimming stripped 7 bases from V and 13 bases from J, with 4 bases between.

This clone has just one count. The J gene is TRBJ2-6, the V gene TRBV25-1; D gene ambiguous. Trimming removed 6 bases at V and 4 bases at J, with 7 bases between. Germline CDR1 MGHDK, CDR2 SYGVNS. The CDR3 covers 13 residues. The CDR3 protein is CASRVRGANVLTF. CDR3 sequence (DNA): TGTGCCAGCAGGGTCAGGGGGGCCAACGTCCTGACTTTC.